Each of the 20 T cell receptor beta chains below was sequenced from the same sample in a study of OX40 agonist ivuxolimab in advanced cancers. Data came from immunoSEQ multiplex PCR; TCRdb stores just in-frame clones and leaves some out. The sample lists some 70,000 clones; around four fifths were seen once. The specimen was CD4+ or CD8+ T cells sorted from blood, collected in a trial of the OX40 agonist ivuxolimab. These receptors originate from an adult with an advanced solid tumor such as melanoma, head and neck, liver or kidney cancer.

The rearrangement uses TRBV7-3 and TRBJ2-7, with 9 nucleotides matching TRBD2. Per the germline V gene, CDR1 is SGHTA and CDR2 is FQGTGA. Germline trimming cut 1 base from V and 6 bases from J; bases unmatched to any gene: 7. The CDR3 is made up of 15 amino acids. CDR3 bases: TGTGCCAGCAGCTTAATTGGCGGGAGGGCCTCCGAGCAGTACTTC. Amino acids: CASSLIGGRASEQYF.

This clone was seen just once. Here the CDR3 DNA reads TGTGCCACCACCCCGGACTACTATAAAGAGACCCAGTACTTC. Its protein product is CATTPDYYKETQYF. This chain uses TRBV15 with TRBJ2-5; possible D gene TRBD2, 6 bases. Per germline, CDR1 LNHNV and CDR2 YYDKDF (reference sequence). V lost 7 bases and J lost 3, with 15 bases in between. This CDR3 is built from 14 residues.

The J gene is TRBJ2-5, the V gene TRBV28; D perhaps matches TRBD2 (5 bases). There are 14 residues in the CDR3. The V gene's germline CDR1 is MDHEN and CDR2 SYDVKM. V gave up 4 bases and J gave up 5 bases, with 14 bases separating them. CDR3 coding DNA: TGTGCCAGCAGTTCCCGCGGGCCACCGGAGACCCAGTACTTC. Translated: CASSSRGPPETQYF.

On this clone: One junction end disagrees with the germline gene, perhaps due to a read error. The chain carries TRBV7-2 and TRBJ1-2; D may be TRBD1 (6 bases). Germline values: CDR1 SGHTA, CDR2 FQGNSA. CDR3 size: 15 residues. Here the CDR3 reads CASSLGGAFHYGYTF. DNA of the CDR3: TGTGCCAGCAGCTTAGGGGGGGCATTCCATTATGGGTACACCTTC.

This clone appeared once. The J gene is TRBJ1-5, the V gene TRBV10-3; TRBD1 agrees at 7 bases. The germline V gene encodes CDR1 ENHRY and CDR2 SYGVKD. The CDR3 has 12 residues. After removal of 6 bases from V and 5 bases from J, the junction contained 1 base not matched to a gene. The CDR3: CAISTGDQPQHF. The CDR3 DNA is TGTGCCATCAGCACAGGGGATCAGCCCCAGCATTTT.

The CDR3 is CASSSGLAGSYNEQFF. The CDR3 nucleotides read TGTGCCAGCAGTTCCGGACTAGCGGGATCTTACAATGAGCAGTTCTTC. The chain is built from TRBV28 and TRBJ2-1, with 12 bases that match TRBD2. This CDR3 is 16 amino acids long. V lost 4 bases and J lost 4; bases outside the gene matches: 5. Germline CDR1 reads MDHEN; CDR2 reads SYDVKM.

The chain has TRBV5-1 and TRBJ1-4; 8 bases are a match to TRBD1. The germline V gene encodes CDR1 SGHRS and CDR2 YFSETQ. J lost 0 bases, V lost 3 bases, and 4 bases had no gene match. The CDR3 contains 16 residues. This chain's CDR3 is CASSYQGASTNEKLFF. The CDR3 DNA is TGCGCCAGCAGCTACCAGGGGGCATCAACTAATGAAAAACTGTTTTTT.

The CDR3 DNA follows: TGCGCCAGCAGCGAGACAGCGAGCCCCTACAATGAGCAGTTCTTC. As protein: CASSETASPYNEQFF. V usage is TRBV5-1 and J usage is TRBJ2-1, with D possibly being TRBD1 (5 bases). CDR3 length: 15 residues. V lost 4 bases and J lost 2, with 13 bases in between. The germline V gene encodes CDR1 SGHRS and CDR2 YFSETQ.

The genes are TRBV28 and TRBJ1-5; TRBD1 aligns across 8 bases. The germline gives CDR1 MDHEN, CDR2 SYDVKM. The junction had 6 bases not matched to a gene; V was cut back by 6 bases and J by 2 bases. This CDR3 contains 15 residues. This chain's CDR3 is CASSLTGARNQPQHF. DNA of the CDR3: TGTGCCAGCAGCCTGACAGGGGCGCGCAATCAGCCCCAGCATTTT.

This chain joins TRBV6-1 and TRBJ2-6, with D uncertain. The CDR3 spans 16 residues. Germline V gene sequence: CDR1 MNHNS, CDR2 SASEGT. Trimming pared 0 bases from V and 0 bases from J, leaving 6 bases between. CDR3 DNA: TGTGCCAGCAGTGAAGCGCTTAGCTCTGGGGCCAACGTCCTGACTTTC. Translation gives CASSEALSSGANVLTF.

CDR3 region: CASSFRGTGELFF. The CDR3 coding sequence is TGTGCCAGCAGTTTCCGAGGGACCGGGGAGCTGTTTTTT. This chain joins TRBV5-4 and TRBJ2-2; possibly TRBD2 for D (5 bases). The V end lost 5 bases, the J end lost 5 bases, and 10 bases lay between the germline ends. Germline values: CDR1 SGHNT, CDR2 YYREEE (reference sequence). The length of the CDR3 is 13 residues.

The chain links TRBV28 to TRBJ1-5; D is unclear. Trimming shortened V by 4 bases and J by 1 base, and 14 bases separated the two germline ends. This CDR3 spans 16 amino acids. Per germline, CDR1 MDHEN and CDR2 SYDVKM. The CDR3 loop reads CASSWVLRISNQPQHF. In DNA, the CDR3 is TGTGCCAGCAGTTGGGTTTTGCGGATAAGCAATCAGCCCCAGCATTTT.

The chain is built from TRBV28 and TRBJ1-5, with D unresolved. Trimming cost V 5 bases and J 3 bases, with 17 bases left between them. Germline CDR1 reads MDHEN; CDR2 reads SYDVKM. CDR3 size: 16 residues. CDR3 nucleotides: TGTGCCAGCAGTCCCTCTTCTTTCGGCGACAATCAGCCCCAGCATTTT. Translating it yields CASSPSSFGDNQPQHF.

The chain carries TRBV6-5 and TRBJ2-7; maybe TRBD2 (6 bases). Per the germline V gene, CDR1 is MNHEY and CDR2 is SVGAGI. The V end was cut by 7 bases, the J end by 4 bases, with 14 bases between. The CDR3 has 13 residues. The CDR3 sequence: CASTVAGGYEQYF. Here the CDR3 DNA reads TGTGCCAGCACAGTGGCCGGGGGTTACGAGCAGTACTTC.

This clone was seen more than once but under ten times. In nucleotides, the CDR3 is TGTGCCAGCAGAGGTCTAGCGGGGGAGGGCTCCTACAATGAGCAGTTCTTC. Translation gives CASRGLAGEGSYNEQFF. The J gene is TRBJ2-1, the V gene TRBV7-9; 10 bases map to TRBD2. CDR1 is SEHNR and CDR2 is FQNEAQ in the germline V gene (reference sequence). CDR3 length equals 17 residues. V lost 6 bases to trimming and J lost 0 bases; unmatched junction nucleotides: 8.

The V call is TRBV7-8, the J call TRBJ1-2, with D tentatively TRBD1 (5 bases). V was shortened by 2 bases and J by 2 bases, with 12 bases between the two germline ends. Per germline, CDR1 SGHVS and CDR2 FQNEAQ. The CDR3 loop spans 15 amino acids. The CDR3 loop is CASSLSRQPNYGYTF. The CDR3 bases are TGTGCCAGCAGCTTATCGCGACAGCCGAACTATGGCTACACCTTC.

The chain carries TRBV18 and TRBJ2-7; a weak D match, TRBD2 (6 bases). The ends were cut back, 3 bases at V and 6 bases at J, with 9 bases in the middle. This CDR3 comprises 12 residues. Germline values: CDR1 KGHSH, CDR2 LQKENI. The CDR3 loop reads CASSPDGGEQYV. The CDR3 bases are TGTGCCAGCTCACCCGACGGGGGCGAGCAGTACGTC.

The CDR3 here is CASSQQGIMDEQYF. The CDR3 DNA reads TGTGCCAGCAGCCAACAGGGTATTATGGACGAGCAGTACTTC. This sequence joins TRBV27 and TRBJ2-7; D possibly corresponds to TRBD1 (6 bases). The CDR3 totals 14 residues. V was trimmed by 6 bases and J by 5 bases, leaving 17 bases between them. Germline V lookup: CDR1 MNHEY, CDR2 SMNVEV (reference sequence).

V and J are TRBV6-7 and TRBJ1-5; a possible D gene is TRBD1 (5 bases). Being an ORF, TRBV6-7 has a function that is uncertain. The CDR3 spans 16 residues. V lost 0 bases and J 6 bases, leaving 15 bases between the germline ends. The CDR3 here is CASSYSRAGWGQPQHF. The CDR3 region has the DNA TGTGCCAGCAGTTACTCGAGGGCAGGGTGGGGTCAGCCCCAGCATTTT.

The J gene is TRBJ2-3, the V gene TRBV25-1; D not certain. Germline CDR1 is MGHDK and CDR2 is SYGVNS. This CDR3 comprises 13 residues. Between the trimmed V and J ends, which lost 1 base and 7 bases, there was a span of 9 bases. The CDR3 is CASSESATNTQYF. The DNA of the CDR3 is TGTGCCAGCAGTGAATCGGCCACCAATACGCAGTATTTT.